What follows are 18 T cell receptor beta chains derived from one specimen sequenced in a study of T cell responses to AZD1222 COVID-19 vaccine. Sequenced by immunoSEQ multiplex PCR; TCRdb stores in-frame clones only, minus some. The sample shows approximately 90,000 clones, about 88% of them seen only once. Sequencing was performed on peripheral blood, taken on day 0 of AZD1222 vaccination. The receptors shown here come from an adult in good health.

The rearrangement links TRBV6-2 or TRBV6-3 to TRBJ1-2; possible D gene TRBD1, 5 bases. Looked up from germline, CDR1 is MNHEY and CDR2 is SVGEGT. The V and J ends lost 0 bases and 0 bases respectively, with 8 bases between them. The CDR3 is 15 residues long. DNA for the CDR3: TGTGCCAGCAGTTACTCGATGGGGGCTAACTATGGCTACACCTTC. Protein product: CASSYSMGANYGYTF.

There are a few counts of this clone. The chain combines TRBV7-8 with TRBJ2-1; either TRBD1 or TRBD2 may supply D (5 bases each). The CDR3 runs 18 residues. The V end was cut by 2 bases, the J end by 2 bases, with 19 bases between. Per the germline V gene, CDR1 is SGHVS and CDR2 is FQNEAQ. Written as DNA, the CDR3 is TGTGCCAGCAGCTTAAAATTGGGACGGCGGTCACCCTACAATGAGCAGTTCTTC. Protein: CASSLKLGRRSPYNEQFF.

The chain recombines TRBV2 with TRBJ2-2, with TRBD1 matching over 8 bases. Germline V lookup: CDR1 SNHLY, CDR2 FYNNEI. This CDR3 has 15 amino acids. Germline trimming cut 7 bases from V and 1 base from J; bases unmatched to any gene: 5. CDR3 amino acids: CASTRQGLNTGELFF. CDR3 bases: TGTGCCAGCACCCGACAGGGGCTGAACACCGGGGAGCTGTTTTTT.

The rearrangement joins TRBV7-8 to TRBJ1-5, with TRBD1 identical over 10 bases. This CDR3 is built from 15 residues. Losses at the gene ends were 7 bases for V and 5 bases for J; bases not matched to a gene: 8. From germline, CDR1 is SGHVS and CDR2 FQNEAQ. CDR3 in amino acids: CASIPGTGVYQPQHF. The CDR3 nucleotides are TGTGCCAGCATCCCCGGGACAGGGGTCTATCAGCCCCAGCATTTT.

This clone was observed a few times. Here the CDR3 DNA reads TGCGCCAGCAGATTAATGTCCGGTGGGGATACTGAAGCTTTCTTT. It codes for CASRLMSGGDTEAFF. The chain couples TRBV5-1 to TRBJ1-1; D is uncertain. CDR1 and CDR2 (germline): SGHRS, YFSETQ. This CDR3 contains 15 residues. V was clipped by 5 bases and J by 5 bases, with 19 bases between them.

This chain connects TRBV28 to TRBJ1-3, with a tentative D call TRBD1 (5 bases). The V gene lost 6 bases and the J gene lost 2 bases, with 11 bases spanning the gap. CDR1 is MDHEN, CDR2 SYDVKM, per germline. CDR3 length equals 14 residues. The CDR3 loop is CASSNGQAGNTIYF. The CDR3 nucleotides read TGTGCCAGCAGCAATGGACAAGCTGGAAACACCATATATTTT.

The chain has TRBV27 and TRBJ2-7; perhaps TRBD1 as D (7 bases). V dropped 6 bases and J dropped 6 bases, with 15 bases sitting between them. The CDR3 spans 13 residues. Germline V gene data show CDR1 as MNHEY and CDR2 as SMNVEV (reference sequence). The CDR3 loop reads CASRRQGGIEQYF. The CDR3 nucleotides read TGTGCCAGCAGGCGACAGGGCGGGATCGAGCAGTACTTC.

V is TRBV29-1 and J is TRBJ1-1; TRBD1 matches 7 bases. Losses at the gene ends were 6 bases for V and 0 bases for J; bases not matched to a gene: 13. The CDR3 totals 16 residues. Germline V lookup: CDR1 SQVTM, CDR2 ANQGSEA. CDR3 sequence reads: CSVLDRASDMNTEAFF. CDR3 bases: TGCAGCGTGCTCGACAGGGCGAGCGACATGAACACTGAAGCTTTCTTT.

This clone was observed a few times. V gene TRBV25-1 combines with J gene TRBJ2-7, with 8 bases aligning to TRBD1. Germline-derived CDR1 and CDR2 are MGHDK and SYGVNS. Trimming at V came to 4 bases and at J to 4 bases, leaving 3 bases not matched to a gene. This CDR3 is built from 13 residues. CDR3 loop: CASSGRQGYEQYF. CDR3 nucleotide sequence: TGTGCCAGCAGTGGCAGACAGGGGTACGAGCAGTACTTC.

This CDR3 reads CAISPFGQDEDTQYF. The CDR3 nucleotides are TGTGCCATCAGCCCGTTTGGGCAGGATGAAGATACGCAGTATTTT. This rearrangement joins TRBV6-5 to TRBJ2-3; D call uncertain. Germline loops: CDR1 MNHEY, CDR2 SVGAGI. Trimming took off 10 bases at V and 5 bases at J, with 22 bases between the two ends. The CDR3 totals 15 residues.

The V call is TRBV3-1 (or the pseudogene TRBV3-2), the J call TRBJ2-7; the D call may be TRBD1 or TRBD2 (6 bases each). Germline V CDR1 and CDR2: LGHDT, YNNKEL (reference sequence). The CDR3 loop spans 16 amino acids. Trimming removed 4 bases from V and 3 bases from J, with 19 bases in between. Here the CDR3 DNA reads TGTGCCAGCAGCCCCCGGGGCGGGATAGGGGGCTACGAGCAGTACTTC. It specifies CASSPRGGIGGYEQYF.

The rearrangement links TRBV4-1 to TRBJ1-1; 10 nucleotides line up with TRBD1. This CDR3 comprises 15 residues. With V trimmed by 2 bases and J by 1 base, 1 base remained unmatched. Germline V gives CDR1 MGHRA, CDR2 YSYEKL. The CDR3 DNA reads TGCGCCAGCAGCCAACGGACAGGGGGGAACACTGAAGCTTTCTTT. Protein sequence: CASSQRTGGNTEAFF.

J is TRBJ1-5 and V is TRBV4-1, with a weak D call TRBD1 (5 bases). This CDR3 is built from 17 residues. Trimming took off 6 bases at V and 2 bases at J, with 20 bases between the two ends. Germline loops: CDR1 MGHRA, CDR2 YSYEKL. The DNA for the CDR3 is TGCGCCAGCAGACGCTCCCTCCCGGGAGGGGGCAATCAGCCCCAGCATTTT. Its translation is CASRRSLPGGGNQPQHF.

The chain has TRBV19 and TRBJ1-2; possibly TRBD1 for D (5 bases). Germline CDR1 and CDR2: LNHDA and SQIVND (reference sequence). Trimming took off 6 bases at V and 7 bases at J, with 21 bases between the two ends. The CDR3 runs 15 residues. The DNA for the CDR3 is TGTGCCAGTAGGACAGACAGAGTTGGGGCGCGTGGCTACACCTTC. It encodes CASRTDRVGARGYTF.

The V gene is TRBV19, the J gene TRBJ1-1; a weak D match, TRBD1 (6 bases). The germline CDR1 and CDR2 sequences are LNHDA and SQIVND (reference sequence). The ends were cut back, 4 bases at V and 4 bases at J, with 13 bases in the middle. The CDR3 runs to 14 residues. CDR3 sequence reads: CASSKDRLSTEAFF. DNA for the CDR3: TGTGCCAGTAGTAAGGACAGATTATCCACTGAAGCTTTCTTT.

The rearrangement uses TRBV5-1 and TRBJ2-7; D unclear. Germline V gene data show CDR1 as SGHRS and CDR2 as YFSETQ. There are 14 residues in the CDR3. Trimming took off 1 base at V and 2 bases at J, with 10 bases between the two ends. In nucleotides, the CDR3 is TGCGCCAGCAGCTTGCACGGGTCTACCTACGAGCAGTACTTC. Translation gives CASSLHGSTYEQYF.

The rearrangement uses TRBV5-1 and TRBJ2-5; D is unclear. CDR1 and CDR2 from the germline V gene are SGHRS and YFSETQ. V gave up 0 bases and J gave up 0 bases, with 12 bases separating them. The CDR3 has 16 residues. This CDR3 reads CASSLGPTDDQETQYF. In DNA, the CDR3 is TGCGCCAGCAGCTTGGGGCCTACAGATGACCAAGAGACCCAGTACTTC.

This clone has a handful of counts. This chain links TRBV7-9 with TRBJ1-4; 11 nucleotides match TRBD1. Germline assignment: CDR1 SEHNR and CDR2 FQNEAQ (reference sequence). V lost 5 bases, J lost 10 bases, and 21 bases stayed unmatched. The CDR3 is made up of 19 amino acids. The CDR3 reads CASSAGQGASSGAGGKLFF. The CDR3 coding sequence is TGTGCCAGCAGCGCCGGACAGGGGGCAAGTTCGGGAGCCGGGGGAAAACTGTTTTTT.